The next 2 T cell receptor beta chains were all read from a single sample in a study of Ad26.COV2.S vaccination and SARS-CoV-2 variants. Treatment reported: roughly 18 received Ad26.COV2.S at low or high dose, single or two shots; 5 received placebo; per-sample allocation not given. Samples analyzed were those drawn on day 63 after the first vaccine or placebo injection. The data were produced by immunoSEQ multiplex PCR, yet TCRdb's version contains in-frame clones alone and is incomplete. This table has 410,000 or so clones, 75% to 95% appearing once. Material: peripheral blood, obtained in a trial of Ad26.COV2.S vaccine versus placebo. These receptors originate from a person between 18 and 60 years old who received the Ad26.COV2.S COVID-19 vaccine or a placebo.

The chain combines TRBV7-2 with TRBJ2-2, with TRBD2 as a possible D gene (6 bases). Germline V gives CDR1 SGHTA, CDR2 FQGNSA. Trimming stripped 2 bases from V and 5 bases from J, with 15 bases between. This CDR3 has 16 amino acids. The chain's CDR3 is CASSLRVVSGTGELFF. As DNA, the CDR3 is TGTGCCAGCAGCTTACGGGTTGTCAGCGGGACCGGGGAGCTGTTTTTT.

The V call is TRBV9, the J call TRBJ2-5; D unresolved. CDR1 SGDLS and CDR2 YYNGEE come from the germline V gene. The ends were cut back, 0 bases at V and 4 bases at J, with 7 bases in the middle. This CDR3 has 13 amino acids. The CDR3 DNA reads TGTGCCAGCAGCGTAGACCCGGGAGAGACCCAGTACTTC. It encodes CASSVDPGETQYF.